This T cell receptor beta chain is drawn from a study of radiotherapy plus CTLA-4 blockade in lung cancer. Overall study context: With roughly 30% of patients having disease control, objective responses were seen in approximately 19%.

This clone was detected only a few times. This CDR3 spans 14 amino acids. Germline V gene sequence: CDR1 SNHLY, CDR2 FYNNEI. With 5 bases removed from V and 6 bases from J, the gap between germline ends came to 13 bases. Sequencing used immunoSEQ multiplex PCR; TCRdb keeps in-frame clones, though not all of them. This sample has more than 95,000 clones, with approximately 72% found just once. The receptor was isolated from a human donor with non-small cell lung cancer who had a partial response to radiotherapy plus ipilimumab. Some clones in this sample may be carry-over from other donors' samples. The sequencing here drew on peripheral blood, taken from a patient treated with radiotherapy plus ipilimumab. The chain couples TRBV2 to TRBJ2-2; D may be TRBD2 (6 bases). The CDR3 DNA sequence: TGTGCCAGCAGTCCCGGGAGCTTGGCCGGGGAGCTGTTTTTT. Residues: CASSPGSLAGELFF.